One sample yielded the 30 T cell receptor beta chains listed below, sequenced in a study of T cells in Graves' hyperthyroidism and ophthalmopathy (dated by TCRdb to about 2019). The library came from multiplex PCR. Data came from an Illumina HiSeq 2000. The TCR beta CDR3 regions were amplified from RNA transcripts. The TCR CDR3 was subjected to a first round of RT-PCR using the HTBI primer set and the Qiagen OneStep RT-PCR kit. TCRdb reprocessing: public reads trimmed at Q25 with fastp, clones called with MiXCR, in-frame beta chains kept. All rows with the same CDR3 protein become a single entry with the most common DNA and genes. Across this sample there are about 360,000 distinct CDR3 sequences, with around 13% seen only once. The ten largest make up 9.2% of the sample. Material for sequencing was blood. The receptors were sampled from a woman between 18 and 30 years old with Graves' hyperthyroidism.

This clonotype was counted at least ten times. The chain combines TRBV7-8 with TRBJ1-3; D is unresolved. Germline-derived CDR1 and CDR2 are SGHVS and FQNEAQ. Between the trimmed V and J ends, which lost 4 bases and 1 base, there was a span of 17 bases. The CDR3 consists of 17 residues. In nucleotides, the CDR3 is TGTGCCAGCAGCTCACCCGGCCCCTCAGGATCTGGAAACACCATATATTTT. Its protein is CASSSPGPSGSGNTIYF.

This clonotype was seen repeatedly, ten times or more. The gene calls are TRBV20-1 and TRBJ2-1, with TRBD2 matching over 9 bases. This CDR3 is built from 14 residues. In germline, CDR1 is DFQATT, CDR2 SNEGSKA (reference sequence). V was clipped by 6 bases and J by 5 bases; unmatched bases: 8. CDR3 in amino acids: CSAEASGKNNEQFF. CDR3 nucleotides: TGCAGTGCAGAGGCTAGCGGGAAGAACAATGAGCAGTTCTTC.

The rearrangement uses TRBV18 and TRBJ2-3, with TRBD1 matching 9 bases. This CDR3 comprises 19 residues. V lost 0 bases and J lost 6; bases outside the gene matches: 16. Germline V gene data show CDR1 as KGHSH and CDR2 as LQKENI. In DNA, the CDR3 is TGTGCCAGCTCACCACCGACAGGGGGGGGACCCTCCTCACAGGATACGCAGTATTTT. Translating it yields CASSPPTGGGPSSQDTQYF.

The rearrangement joins TRBV11-2 to TRBJ2-1, with D unresolved. Germline loops: CDR1 SGHAT, CDR2 FQNNGV. The CDR3 has 16 residues. The V gene lost 5 bases and the J gene lost 6 bases, with 20 bases spanning the gap. CDR3 nucleotides: TGTGCCAGCAGCAGGCGGCAACCCCCCCTCTCCAATGAGCAGTTCTTC. This gives the protein CASSRRQPPLSNEQFF.

This clonotype was recorded many times. V and J are TRBV27 and TRBJ2-1; 10 positions match TRBD2. The junction had 4 bases not matched to a gene; V was cut back by 3 bases and J by 5 bases. Germline V gene data show CDR1 as MNHEY and CDR2 as SMNVEV (reference sequence). The CDR3 contains 15 residues. The DNA for the CDR3 is TGTGCCAGCAGTTTGGGGACTAGCGACAACAATGAGCAGTTCTTC. Its translation is CASSLGTSDNNEQFF.

This clonotype showed up many times. The genes are TRBV12-3 or TRBV12-4 and TRBJ1-5, with D hard to call. The CDR3 extends over 15 amino acids. The V end was cut by 5 bases, the J end by 4 bases, with 15 bases between. CDR3 protein: CASSIGGSRNQPQHF. The CDR3 region has the DNA TGTGCCAGCAGTATTGGTGGCAGTCGGAATCAGCCCCAGCATTTT.

This clonotype was found many times. V usage is TRBV18 and J usage is TRBJ2-1; 16 bases are shared with TRBD2. Unmatched junction bases numbered 2, after V lost 0 bases and J lost 9 bases. The germline V gene encodes CDR1 KGHSH and CDR2 LQKENI. There are 16 residues in the CDR3. In DNA form, the CDR3 reads TGTGCCAGCTCACCACCGGGACTAGCGGGAGGGGCTGAGCAGTTCTTC. Protein: CASSPPGLAGGAEQFF.

This clonotype was seen at least ten times. The chain has TRBV13 and TRBJ1-3, with a tentative D call TRBD1 (5 bases). Germline loops: CDR1 PRHDT, CDR2 FYEKMQ (reference sequence). V lost 4 bases to trimming and J lost 0 bases, with 7 bases between them. This CDR3 comprises 14 residues. The CDR3 region has the DNA TGTGCCAGCAGCTGGACACTCTCTGGAAACACCATATATTTT. Translating gives CASSWTLSGNTIYF.

This clonotype was found many times. This sequence joins TRBV7-9 and TRBJ2-2; 7 nucleotides line up with TRBD1. The CDR3 length is 14 residues. The ends lost 7 bases at V and 6 bases at J; junction bases unmatched: 8. Germline V lookup: CDR1 SEHNR, CDR2 FQNEAQ (reference sequence). The CDR3 here is CASKTGQGPGELFF. The CDR3 region has the DNA TGTGCCAGCAAGACAGGGCAGGGACCCGGGGAGCTGTTTTTT.

This clonotype was counted many times. The chain combines TRBV7-8 with TRBJ2-7; no firm D call. This CDR3 region has 16 residues. With 5 bases removed from V and 1 base from J, the gap between germline ends came to 18 bases. The germline V gene encodes CDR1 SGHVS and CDR2 FQNEAQ. The CDR3 nucleotides are TGTGCCAGCAGCCCCCGTTTCTTGCTAACTTCCTACGAGCAGTACTTC. Protein sequence: CASSPRFLLTSYEQYF.

This clonotype was seen just once. The gene calls are TRBV12-5 and TRBJ2-1, with 8 bases that match TRBD2. The CDR3 runs 16 residues. Trimming at V came to 6 bases and at J to 4 bases, leaving 11 bases not matched to a gene. CDR1 LGHNT and CDR2 FRNRAP come from the germline V gene. This CDR3 is CASGLHPSGPYNEQFF. For the CDR3, the DNA is TGTGCTAGTGGACTCCACCCTAGCGGGCCTTACAATGAGCAGTTCTTC.

This clonotype has just a few counts. The genes are TRBV19 and TRBJ1-1; unclear D gene. Trimming cost V 1 base and J 7 bases, with 4 bases left between them. CDR1 LNHDA and CDR2 SQIVND come from the germline V gene (reference sequence). This CDR3 has 11 amino acids. The DNA of the CDR3 is TGTGCCAGTAGTATAGGCGTTGAAGCTTTCTTT. It encodes CASSIGVEAFF.

Ten or more counts support this clonotype. The genes are TRBV5-1 and TRBJ2-7; D might be TRBD1 or TRBD2, each matching 5 bases. Germline V gives CDR1 SGHRS, CDR2 YFSETQ. This CDR3 is 15 amino acids long. Trimming cost V 2 bases and J 0 bases, with 12 bases left between them. This chain's CDR3 is CASSFWDPSSYEQYF. The DNA for the CDR3 is TGCGCCAGCAGCTTCTGGGACCCGAGCTCCTACGAGCAGTACTTC.

At least ten counts were recorded for this clonotype. The gene calls are TRBV4-3 and TRBJ2-7, with D possibly TRBD2 on 6 matching bases. V gave up 4 bases and J gave up 7 bases, with 17 bases separating them. Germline assignment: CDR1 LGHNA and CDR2 YSLEER. The CDR3 has 14 residues. The CDR3 DNA reads as TGCGCCAGCAGCCGCGGGACGGGGGATAGGGAGCAGTACTTC. It yields the protein CASSRGTGDREQYF.

This clonotype has a count of ten or more. V gene TRBV18 combines with J gene TRBJ1-3, with D possibly being TRBD1 (5 bases). V lost 2 bases to trimming and J lost 4 bases, with 15 bases between them. The CDR3 extends over 16 amino acids. The germline V gene encodes CDR1 KGHSH and CDR2 LQKENI. CDR3 residues: CASSPGSRVRGNTIYF. Here the CDR3 DNA reads TGTGCCAGCTCACCAGGTTCCAGGGTGAGAGGAAACACCATATATTTT.

This clonotype was observed many times. This chain connects TRBV5-1 to TRBJ2-1; D unclear. CDR3 length: 15 amino acids. Germline CDR1 is SGHRS and CDR2 is YFSETQ. V was pared by 0 bases and J by 3 bases, with 10 bases between. The DNA for the CDR3 is TGCGCCAGCAGCTTGGATCTAGGTGGCTACAATGAGCAGTTCTTC. Residues: CASSLDLGGYNEQFF.

This clonotype was recorded many times. This chain uses TRBV27 with TRBJ2-5; D is undetermined. The CDR3 length is 16 residues. The V end was cut by 0 bases, the J end by 7 bases, with 18 bases between. Germline values: CDR1 MNHEY, CDR2 SMNVEV (reference sequence). The CDR3 DNA is TGTGCCAGCAGTTTATCGGCAACATGGTGGGCGGTGACCCAGTACTTC. This encodes CASSLSATWWAVTQYF.

In the case of this clonotype: Possible read error: a much larger clone is one base away. The chain links TRBV9 to TRBJ2-5; TRBD2 aligns across 9 bases. Germline assignment: CDR1 SGDLS and CDR2 YYNGEE. The CDR3 length is 15 residues. CDR3 nucleotide sequence: TGTGCCGGCAGCGAAGCGGGAGGTCCGAGAGAGACCCAGTACTTC. This codes for CAGSEAGGPRETQYF. Supplemented by reference TRBV9 and TRBJ2-5, the full variable domain reads DSGVTQTPKHLITATGQRVTLRCSPRSGDLSVYWYQQSLDQGLQFLIQYYNGEERAKGNILERFSAQQFPDLHSELNLSSLELGDSALYFCAGSEAGGPRETQYFGPGTRLLVL.

The chain links TRBV13 to TRBJ1-1; tentative D call: TRBD1 (6 bases). The V gene lost 4 bases and the J gene lost 3 bases, with 9 bases spanning the gap. In germline, CDR1 is PRHDT, CDR2 FYEKMQ (reference sequence). This CDR3 is 13 amino acids long. Written as DNA, the CDR3 is TGTGCCAGCAGCTCCGAGGGGGACACTGAAGCTTTCTTT. It translates to CASSSEGDTEAFF.

A word on this clonotype: A much larger clone lies one base from this, so it may be a read error. CDR3 sequence reads: CSIDHQGRTGELFF. As DNA, the CDR3 is TGCAGCATTGATCATCAGGGTAGGACCGGGGAGCTGTTTTTT. The chain combines TRBV29-1 with TRBJ2-2; a possible D gene is TRBD1 (5 bases). The CDR3 runs to 14 residues. Germline CDR1 SQVTM, CDR2 ANQGSEA.

This clonotype was observed many times. The rearrangement uses TRBV28 and TRBJ2-1, with a tentative D call TRBD1 (5 bases). The CDR3 sequence is 13 residues long. Deletions cut 4 bases from V and 9 bases from J, with 13 bases between. Germline V gives CDR1 MDHEN, CDR2 SYDVKM. CDR3 DNA: TGTGCCAGCAGTTGGGCTAGTCAGGGTGAGCAGTTCTTC. Translated, it gives CASSWASQGEQFF. The full variable domain, rest sourced from reference TRBV28 and TRBJ2-1, is DVKVTQSSRYLVKRTGEKVFLECVQDMDHENMFWYRQDPGLGLRLIYFSYDVKMKEKGDIPEGYSVSREKKERFSLILESASTNQTSMYLCASSWASQGEQFFGPGTRLTVL.

This clonotype was observed many times. The gene calls are TRBV7-3 and TRBJ2-5; possible D gene TRBD2, 5 bases. The V gene lost 2 bases and the J gene lost 5 bases, with 9 bases spanning the gap. The germline gives CDR1 SGHTA, CDR2 FQGTGA. The CDR3 runs 13 residues. CDR3 sequence: CASSLGERETQYF. CDR3 nucleotide sequence: TGTGCCAGCAGCTTAGGGGAGAGGGAGACCCAGTACTTC.

This clonotype was observed many times. This chain connects TRBV6-1 to TRBJ1-6; TRBD1 agrees at 7 bases. V lost 5 bases and J lost 7; bases outside the gene matches: 8. There are 15 residues in the CDR3. The germline CDR1 and CDR2 sequences are MNHNS and SASEGT. CDR3 bases: TGTGCCAGCAGTCTCACCGGGACAGAAAATTCACCCCTCCACTTT. It specifies CASSLTGTENSPLHF.

The CDR3 protein is CASSLSGTGPYEQYF. CDR3 DNA sequence: TGCGCCAGCAGTCTCTCAGGGACAGGGCCATACGAGCAGTACTTC. V and J are TRBV4-1 and TRBJ2-7; 9 nucleotides match TRBD1. The CDR3 has 15 residues. V trimming: 6 bases; J trimming: 4 bases; junction bases outside the gene matches: 10. Germline V lookup: CDR1 MGHRA, CDR2 YSYEKL.

This clonotype has at least ten counts. The rearrangement links TRBV9 to TRBJ2-3, with 16 bases aligning to TRBD2. The CDR3 is made up of 17 amino acids. Looked up from germline, CDR1 is SGDLS and CDR2 is YYNGEE. V lost 4 bases and J lost 5; bases outside the gene matches: 7. The DNA of the CDR3 is TGTGCCAGCAGCAACGGGACTAGCGGGAGGGCCAAAGATACGCAGTATTTT. Translated: CASSNGTSGRAKDTQYF.

The table lists this clonotype with many counts. This chain connects TRBV7-3 to TRBJ2-1; 8 nucleotides align to TRBD2. The CDR3 spans 15 residues. The trim removed 1 base at V and 5 bases at J, leaving 4 bases unmatched. Germline V gene data show CDR1 as SGHTA and CDR2 as FQGTGA. In DNA, the CDR3 is TGTGCCAGCAGCTTAAACAGCGGGGGTAACAATGAGCAGTTCTTC. Translating it yields CASSLNSGGNNEQFF.

This clonotype was detected ten times or more. The rearrangement links TRBV12-3 or TRBV12-4 to TRBJ2-2, with 8 bases aligning to TRBD2. J was trimmed by 6 bases and V by 6 bases; bases with no gene match: 6. This CDR3 contains 14 residues. CDR3 amino acids: CASRPGGPAGELFF. The CDR3 DNA sequence: TGTGCCAGCAGGCCGGGAGGGCCCGCCGGGGAGCTGTTTTTT.

This clonotype was counted at least ten times. V and J are TRBV28 and TRBJ2-7; TRBD2 aligns across 9 bases. V trimming: 1 base; J trimming: 6 bases; junction bases outside the gene matches: 4. The length of the CDR3 is 14 residues. Germline loops: CDR1 MDHEN, CDR2 SYDVKM. CDR3 DNA: TGTGCCAGCAGTTTATTGGCGGGAGGGCTCGAGCAGTACTTC. This encodes CASSLLAGGLEQYF. The whole variable domain, remainder taken from reference TRBV28 and TRBJ2-7, is DVKVTQSSRYLVKRTGEKVFLECVQDMDHENMFWYRQDPGLGLRLIYFSYDVKMKEKGDIPEGYSVSREKKERFSLILESASTNQTSMYLCASSLLAGGLEQYFGPGTRLTVT.

This clonotype has ten or more counts. The chain is built from TRBV3-1 and TRBJ1-3; D is unclear. V lost 0 bases, J lost 8 bases, and 17 bases lay in between. Germline-derived CDR1 and CDR2 are LGHDT and YNNKEL (reference sequence). The CDR3 is 16 residues long. The CDR3 bases are TGTGCCAGCAGCCAAGATCTTTTGGGGTTCGGGGACACCATATATTTT. Translating gives CASSQDLLGFGDTIYF.

Many counts were recorded for this clonotype. V usage is TRBV18 and J usage is TRBJ1-6; no clear D. Germline V CDR1 and CDR2: KGHSH, LQKENI. Trimming cost V 6 bases and J 7 bases, with 16 bases left between them. The length of the CDR3 is 15 residues. The CDR3 DNA reads as TGTGCCAGCTCCTCATACGAACTTAAGAATTCACCCCTCCACTTT. This translates into CASSSYELKNSPLHF.